The source of this TCR beta chain is a study of T-cell memory formation after mild COVID-19. Study findings and constraints: Balance between CD4 and CD8 was seen in clones contracting day 15 to 85, and a CD4+ lean was seen in later expanders. Of the contracting clones, CD4+ ones lay mainly in CM and EM, and CD8+ ones in EMRA. That cross-reactive memory joined was suggested by some responding clones appearing in pre-infection memory.

TCRalpha and TCRbeta libraries used 5'RACE with constant-segment primers and UMIs. TCRdb called the 5' RACE reads again in MiXCR, with one record for every CDR3 protein. The data contain 470,000 or so distinct CDR3 sequences, approximately 20% of them singletons. This clonotype was seen once. The antigen is undetermined. The source material was PBMCs or a T cell subset sorted from them (not recorded which). The clonotype was recovered from an adult woman who had mild COVID-19 (a few samples of this study predate the infection). Cell type and time point are not known.

The CDR3 DNA reads as TGTGCCAGCACCCTCGGCGAGGGGCGGAAGACCCAGTACTTC. Translated, it gives CASTLGEGRKTQYF. The chain recombines TRBV2 with TRBJ2-5; tentatively, D is TRBD1 or TRBD2 (5 bases each). The CDR3 runs to 14 residues. The germline V and J ends were trimmed by 7 bases and 6 bases, with 18 bases remaining between them. The V gene's germline CDR1 is SNHLY and CDR2 FYNNEI.